This TCR beta chain was sequenced in a study of CD8 T cells in Susac syndrome. CDR3 length: 16 residues. Trimming removed 2 bases from V and 4 bases from J; junction bases left unmatched: 8. CDR1 is SQVTM and CDR2 is ANQGSEA in the germline V gene. With random hexamers, about 0.5 to 1 ug RNA was reverse transcribed. Amplification of TCR beta CDR3 by immunoSEQ multiplex PCR spanned 54 Vbeta and 13 Jbeta. One entry per CDR3 protein, called by TCRdb with MiXCR from the immunoSEQ multiplex PCR reads. Here the sample spans about 300,000 distinct CDR3 sequences, 65% to 90% being singletons. The genes are TRBV29-1 and TRBJ1-1; 12 bases are shared with TRBD1. The sequenced sample was CD8+ T cells from PBMCs. The clonotype comes from a human donor with multiple sclerosis. CDR3 nucleotide sequence: TGCAGCGTTGAACGGGGGGACAGGGGGCGCGGCACTGAAGCTTTCTTT. The encoded protein is CSVERGDRGRGTEAFF.